This T cell receptor beta chain was profiled in a study of blood T cell repertoires in COVID-19. Germline-derived CDR1 and CDR2 are MNHEY and SVGAGI. The CDR3 is 14 amino acids. Deletions cut 6 bases from V and 1 base from J, with 12 bases between. Under the authors' procedure: Reference gene primer amplification in the assay estimated nucleated cell counts. Measured with immunoSEQ multiplex PCR; TCRdb has only the in-frame clones, and not every one. V, J and clone size are taken as reported in that table, and D and trimming were inferred from the DNA itself. This table has 20,000 to 30,000 clones, approximately 92% appearing once.

This chain connects TRBV6-5 to TRBJ1-1; maybe TRBD1 (5 bases). This TCR came from a human donor in a cohort sampled during active COVID-19. The sample taken for sequencing was peripheral blood. The CDR3 region has the DNA TGTGCCAGCAGGTGGGGCCAGGAGAACACTGAAGCTTTCTTT. This sequence encodes CASRWGQENTEAFF.